This passage covers 30 T cell receptor beta chains from one sample sequenced in a study of cytomegalovirus exposure and HLA in healthy donors. The PCR was carried out with 60 Vbeta primers and 13 Jbeta primers. Clones were sequenced by immunoSEQ multiplex PCR, and TCRdb holds only the in-frame ones, with some missing. The sample yields some 130,000 clones, 77% seen once. The specimen was PBMCs. Every receptor here comes from a male donor in good health and CMV-seropositive.

The chain has TRBV6-1 and TRBJ1-5; 7 bases match TRBD1. V dropped 8 bases and J dropped 6; count of bases not matched to a gene: 10. Per germline, CDR1 MNHNS and CDR2 SASEGT. CDR3 length: 14 residues. CDR3 bases: TGTGCCAGCGCTGAGAGCAGGGGGAGTCAGCCCCAGCATTTT. Protein product: CASAESRGSQPQHF.

In the case of this clone: An end of the junction does not agree with germline; a read error may underlie this. V usage is TRBV10-3 and J usage is TRBJ1-1; D remains unclear. The CDR3 spans 12 residues. Per the germline V gene, CDR1 is ENHRY and CDR2 is SYGVKD. The CDR3 region is CATGSGRQEASF. In DNA form, the CDR3 reads TGTGCCACAGGCTCAGGCCGGCAAGAAGCTTCCTTT.

V usage is TRBV29-1 and J usage is TRBJ1-1; TRBD1 is a possible D gene (6 bases). Deletions cut 1 base from V and 8 bases from J, with 11 bases between. Germline V gene sequence: CDR1 SQVTM, CDR2 ANQGSEA. The CDR3 loop spans 12 amino acids. The CDR3 region has the DNA TGCAGCGTTGAAGTCCCAGGGGACGAAGCTTTCTTT. This translates into CSVEVPGDEAFF.

This clone was detected only a few times. The chain employs TRBV5-6 and TRBJ2-4; D is perhaps TRBD2 (6 bases). Trimming removed 3 bases at V and 8 bases at J, with 12 bases between. The CDR3 contains 13 residues. Germline CDR1 SGHDT, CDR2 YYEEEE. The CDR3 DNA reads as TGTGCCAGCAGCTCCGTCGGGGAGGACATTCAGTACTTC. Translation gives CASSSVGEDIQYF. The complete variable domain, with remaining parts taken from reference TRBV5-6 and TRBJ2-4, reads DAGVTQSPTHLIKTRGQQVTLRCSPKSGHDTVSWYQQALGQGPQFIFQYYEEEERQRGNFPDRFSGHQFPNYSSELNVNALLLGDSALYLCASSSVGEDIQYFGAGTRLSVL.

This clone was counted once. The chain combines TRBV2 with TRBJ2-3; D is possibly TRBD1 (5 bases). CDR1 is SNHLY, CDR2 FYNNEI, per germline. Trimming shortened V by 4 bases and J by 1 base, and 12 bases separated the two germline ends. The CDR3 loop spans 15 amino acids. The CDR3 region is CASSVGQGGTDTQYF. CDR3 DNA: TGTGCCAGCAGTGTTGGGCAGGGCGGCACAGATACGCAGTATTTT.

V gene TRBV27 combines with J gene TRBJ2-1, with D perhaps matching TRBD1 (6 bases). This CDR3 has 15 residues. V was clipped by 7 bases and J by 3 bases, with 16 bases between them. Germline V lookup: CDR1 MNHEY, CDR2 SMNVEV (reference sequence). Here the CDR3 reads CASTLGASYYNEQFF. In DNA, the CDR3 is TGTGCCAGCACCCTGGGGGCAAGTTACTACAATGAGCAGTTCTTC.

This clone was observed a handful of times. This chain joins TRBV15 and TRBJ1-2; 8 bases fit TRBD1. V dropped 0 bases and J dropped 5; count of bases not matched to a gene: 8. The CDR3 totals 16 residues. CDR1 is LNHNV and CDR2 is YYDKDF in the germline V gene (reference sequence). CDR3 sequence (DNA): TGTGCCACCAGCAGAGATCTTACAGGGGGAAGGTATGGCTACACCTTC. Translating gives CATSRDLTGGRYGYTF.

This clone showed up just a few times. The chain is built from TRBV6-5 and TRBJ1-2; tentatively, D is TRBD1 (6 bases). Germline V gene lookup returns CDR1 MNHEY and CDR2 SVGAGI. V lost 5 bases and J 7 bases, leaving 11 bases between the germline ends. This CDR3 contains 12 residues. The CDR3 here is CASSPGVAGYTF. The CDR3 coding sequence is TGTGCCAGCAGTCCAGGGGTTGCTGGCTACACCTTC.

The rearrangement joins TRBV11-2 to TRBJ1-4; 11 bases match TRBD1. V trimming: 4 bases; J trimming: 4 bases; junction bases outside the gene matches: 5. The germline gives CDR1 SGHAT, CDR2 FQNNGV. CDR3 length: 16 residues. The CDR3 here is CASSSGTGGYNEKLFF. As DNA, the CDR3 is TGTGCCAGCAGCTCCGGGACAGGGGGGTATAATGAAAAACTGTTTTTT.

V gene TRBV6-1 combines with J gene TRBJ2-5; 8 bases agree with TRBD1. V shed 5 bases and J 9 bases; nucleotides not matched to a gene: 11. The CDR3 covers 14 residues. Germline V gene lookup returns CDR1 MNHNS and CDR2 SASEGT. The chain's CDR3 is CASSLQGVSEAQYF. As DNA, the CDR3 is TGTGCCAGCAGTTTACAGGGGGTATCGGAGGCCCAGTACTTC.

This chain joins TRBV11-3 and TRBJ2-5; 15 positions agree with TRBD2. The CDR3 is made up of 20 amino acids. Germline loops: CDR1 SGHNT, CDR2 YENEEA. V lost 5 bases, J lost 5 bases, and 18 bases stayed unmatched. CDR3 sequence reads: CASSEELEWTSGGAGETQYF. CDR3 nucleotides: TGTGCCAGCAGCGAAGAGCTGGAATGGACTAGCGGGGGGGCGGGTGAGACCCAGTACTTC.

The rearrangement links TRBV2 to TRBJ1-1; no firm D call. Trimming shortened V by 5 bases and J by 0 bases, and 10 bases separated the two germline ends. The germline V gene has CDR1 SNHLY and CDR2 FYNNEI. This CDR3 is 14 amino acids long. In nucleotides, the CDR3 is TGTGCCAGCAGTCCATCGGAGGTGAACACTGAAGCTTTCTTT. Amino acids: CASSPSEVNTEAFF.

This chain joins TRBV7-2 and TRBJ2-1, with D hard to call. The length of the CDR3 is 15 residues. CDR1 is SGHTA, CDR2 FQGNSA, per germline. The ends were cut back, 1 base at V and 7 bases at J, with 14 bases in the middle. CDR3 in amino acids: CASSLDLAGSNEQFF. The CDR3 DNA reads TGTGCCAGCAGCTTAGATTTGGCAGGATCTAATGAGCAGTTCTTC.

V usage is TRBV6-1 and J usage is TRBJ2-1; TRBD2 matches 10 bases. J gave up 7 bases and V 2 bases, and 8 bases lay outside the gene matches. The CDR3 contains 16 residues. The germline gives CDR1 MNHNS, CDR2 SASEGT. CDR3 protein: CASSERGLAGANEQFF. Written as DNA, the CDR3 is TGTGCCAGCAGTGAAAGGGGTCTAGCGGGGGCGAATGAGCAGTTCTTC.

This clone was detected only a few times. The rearrangement uses TRBV4-2 and TRBJ1-1, with a weak D call TRBD1 (5 bases). Germline loops: CDR1 LGHNA, CDR2 YNFKEQ. Trimming stripped 0 bases from V and 7 bases from J, with 15 bases between. The CDR3 has 15 amino acids. Here the CDR3 reads CASSQDWDQGFEAFF. In nucleotides, the CDR3 is TGTGCCAGCAGCCAAGATTGGGATCAGGGTTTTGAAGCTTTCTTT.

This clone appeared a few times. This sequence joins TRBV5-1 and TRBJ2-5; tentatively, D is TRBD1 (7 bases). In germline, CDR1 is SGHRS, CDR2 YFSETQ. V was cut by 4 bases and J by 5 bases, with 15 bases left in between. The CDR3 length is 14 residues. CDR3 sequence: CASSQEGARETQYF. CDR3 bases: TGCGCCAGCAGCCAGGAGGGGGCGCGGGAGACCCAGTACTTC.

In this sample, this clone turned up a few times. The rearrangement links TRBV10-3 to TRBJ1-1; D remains unclear. Deletions cut 4 bases from V and 1 base from J, with 13 bases between. This CDR3 has 15 amino acids. Germline V gene data show CDR1 as ENHRY and CDR2 as SYGVKD. The CDR3 sequence is CAISGSRLGNTEAFF. The CDR3 nucleotides read TGTGCCATCAGTGGAAGCAGGCTTGGGAACACTGAAGCTTTCTTT.

This chain connects TRBV7-9 to TRBJ1-1, with D hard to call. CDR1 SEHNR and CDR2 FQNEAQ come from the germline V gene (reference sequence). This CDR3 comprises 11 residues. V shed 5 bases and J shed 5 bases, with 6 bases lying between them. The CDR3 sequence is CASSRVTEAFF. DNA for the CDR3: TGTGCCAGCAGCCGGGTGACTGAAGCTTTCTTT.

This rearrangement joins TRBV2 to TRBJ2-5; no clear D. The CDR3 extends over 11 amino acids. Trimming removed 6 bases from V and 7 bases from J, with 9 bases in between. CDR1 is SNHLY and CDR2 is FYNNEI in the germline V gene. In DNA, the CDR3 is TGTGCCAGCAGGACCGAGGCGACCCAGTACTTC. This translates into CASRTEATQYF.

This chain uses TRBV5-4 with TRBJ1-5; 7 bases line up with TRBD1. V gave up 2 bases and J gave up 7 bases; unmatched junction bases: 6. This CDR3 has 14 residues. Germline loops: CDR1 SGHNT, CDR2 YYREEE (reference sequence). The CDR3, as DNA: TGTGCCAGCAGCTTACAGGGGTCGGGGCAGCCCCAGCATTTT. Translated: CASSLQGSGQPQHF. The full variable domain, its missing parts supplied by reference TRBV5-4 and TRBJ1-5, is ETGVTQSPTHLIKTRGQQVTLRCSSQSGHNTVSWYQQALGQGPQFIFQYYREEENGRGNFPPRFSGLQFPNYSSELNVNALELDDSALYLCASSLQGSGQPQHFGDGTRLSIL.

In this sample, this clone turned up a few times. This chain joins TRBV7-9 and TRBJ2-5; 8 bases map to TRBD1. Germline V gene lookup returns CDR1 SEHNR and CDR2 FQNEAQ (reference sequence). Losses at the gene ends were 4 bases for V and 5 bases for J; bases not matched to a gene: 3. The CDR3 length is 13 residues. CDR3 sequence reads: CASSSTGAETQYF. In DNA, the CDR3 is TGTGCCAGCAGCTCGACAGGGGCGGAGACCCAGTACTTC.

CDR3 nucleotide sequence: TGCGCCAGCAGCTTGACCGGACAGGTATCTTACAATGAGCAGTTCTTC. As protein: CASSLTGQVSYNEQFF. This chain links TRBV5-1 with TRBJ2-1, with TRBD1 matching 7 bases. V was clipped by 1 base and J by 4 bases; unmatched bases: 8. CDR1 is SGHRS and CDR2 is YFSETQ in the germline V gene. The CDR3 loop spans 16 amino acids.

The chain couples TRBV29-1 to TRBJ2-5, with 9 nucleotides matching TRBD1. CDR1 and CDR2 (germline): SQVTM, ANQGSEA. With 3 bases clipped from V and 10 bases from J, the junction kept 15 bases outside the gene matches. The CDR3 runs to 15 residues. This chain's CDR3 is CSVDPGTGPSRGQYF. The CDR3 DNA sequence: TGCAGCGTTGACCCAGGGACAGGGCCCTCAAGAGGCCAGTACTTC.

The chain combines TRBV15 with TRBJ2-3; TRBD2 matches at 10 bases. The CDR3 spans 18 residues. Trimming cost V 5 bases and J 0 bases; bases outside gene matches: 11. Germline V lookup: CDR1 LNHNV, CDR2 YYDKDF (reference sequence). CDR3 loop: CATSPRPGTSESTDTQYF. CDR3 bases: TGTGCCACCAGCCCCCGGCCGGGGACTAGCGAAAGCACAGATACGCAGTATTTT.

The chain employs TRBV28 and TRBJ2-2, with a tentative D call TRBD1 (6 bases). CDR1 is MDHEN and CDR2 is SYDVKM in the germline V gene. V lost 3 bases, J lost 4 bases, and 15 bases lay in between. The CDR3 is made up of 16 amino acids. CDR3 residues: CASSLPTGITTGELFF. The CDR3 DNA reads TGTGCCAGCAGTTTGCCCACAGGGATAACCACCGGGGAGCTGTTTTTT.

Only a few counts were recorded for this clone. The rearrangement joins TRBV7-8 to TRBJ2-5; the match to TRBD2 covers 8 bases. After removal of 0 bases from V and 2 bases from J, the junction contained 2 bases not matched to a gene. Germline V lookup: CDR1 SGHVS, CDR2 FQNEAQ. This CDR3 spans 15 amino acids. The CDR3 sequence: CASSLAASGQETQYF. The CDR3 DNA reads as TGTGCCAGCAGCTTAGCGGCTAGCGGGCAAGAGACCCAGTACTTC.

This clone was seen a handful of times. V and J are TRBV6-5 and TRBJ2-7; 7 bases map to TRBD1. Germline CDR1 and CDR2: MNHEY and SVGAGI. There are 14 residues in the CDR3. With V trimmed by 6 bases and J by 2 bases, 7 bases remained unmatched. DNA of the CDR3: TGTGCCAGCAGCCGACGGACAGGAGCCTACGAGCAGTACTTC. Its protein product is CASSRRTGAYEQYF.

The rearrangement joins TRBV28 to TRBJ1-1; a possible D gene is TRBD1 (5 bases). The length of the CDR3 is 16 residues. From germline, CDR1 is MDHEN and CDR2 SYDVKM. V was cut by 3 bases and J by 0 bases, with 14 bases left in between. The CDR3 nucleotides read TGTGCCAGCAGTTTTCCGCAGGGACTTATGAACACTGAAGCTTTCTTT. Protein sequence: CASSFPQGLMNTEAFF.

The chain's CDR3 is CASSELGRGRPEQYF. CDR3 coding DNA: TGTGCCAGCAGTGAATTGGGCAGGGGGCGCCCCGAGCAGTACTTC. This sequence joins TRBV25-1 and TRBJ2-7; 8 bases are shared with TRBD1. The length of the CDR3 is 15 residues. Trimming at V came to 1 base and at J to 6 bases, leaving 8 bases not matched to a gene. In germline, CDR1 is MGHDK, CDR2 SYGVNS.

This chain joins TRBV28 and TRBJ1-1; D perhaps matches TRBD1 (6 bases). CDR1 and CDR2 (germline): MDHEN, SYDVKM. CDR3 length: 17 residues. V was clipped by 1 base and J by 0 bases, with 15 bases between them. The CDR3, as DNA: TGTGCCAGCAGTTTATACGTTGTTGGGGGCCTGAACACTGAAGCTTTCTTT. It is translated as CASSLYVVGGLNTEAFF.